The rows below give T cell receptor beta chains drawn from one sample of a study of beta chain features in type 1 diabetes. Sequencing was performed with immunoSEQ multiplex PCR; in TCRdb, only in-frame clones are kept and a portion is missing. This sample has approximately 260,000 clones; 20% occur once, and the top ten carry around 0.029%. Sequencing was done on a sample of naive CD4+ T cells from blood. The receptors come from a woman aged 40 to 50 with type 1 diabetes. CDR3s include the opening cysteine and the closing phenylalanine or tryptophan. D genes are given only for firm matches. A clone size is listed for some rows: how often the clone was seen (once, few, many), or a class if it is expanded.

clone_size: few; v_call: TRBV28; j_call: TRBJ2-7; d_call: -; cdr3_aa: CASSLLSTYEQYF; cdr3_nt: TGTGCCAGCAGCCTCCTAAGTACCTACGAGCAGTACTTC
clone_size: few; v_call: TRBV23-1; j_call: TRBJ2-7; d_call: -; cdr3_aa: CASSRDTLGYEQYF; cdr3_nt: TGCGCCAGCAGCCGGGACACCCTTGGATACGAGCAGTACTTC
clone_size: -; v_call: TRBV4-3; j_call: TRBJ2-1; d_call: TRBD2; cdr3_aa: CASSQDVAGGSYEQFF; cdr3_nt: TGCGCCAGCAGCCAAGATGTGGCGGGGGGAAGTTATGAGCAGTTCTTC
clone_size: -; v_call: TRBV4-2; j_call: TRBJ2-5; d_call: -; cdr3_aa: CASSLNSQETQYF; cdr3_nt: TGTGCCAGCAGCCTGAACAGCCAAGAGACCCAGTACTTC
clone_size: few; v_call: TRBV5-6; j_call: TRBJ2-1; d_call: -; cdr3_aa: CASSLVVDEQFF; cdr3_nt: TGTGCCAGCAGCTTGGTAGTTGATGAGCAGTTCTTC
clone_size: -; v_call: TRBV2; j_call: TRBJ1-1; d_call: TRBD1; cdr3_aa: CASRIDRGYTEAFF; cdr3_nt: TGTGCCAGCAGGATCGACAGGGGGTACACTGAAGCTTTCTTT
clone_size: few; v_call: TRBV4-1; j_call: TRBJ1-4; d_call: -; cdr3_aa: CASSQESVNEKLFF; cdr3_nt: TGCGCCAGCAGCCAAGAATCCGTTAATGAAAAACTGTTTTTT
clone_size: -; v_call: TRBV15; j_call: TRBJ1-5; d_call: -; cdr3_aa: CATSGTGFPNQPQHF; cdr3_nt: TGTGCCACCAGCGGTACAGGGTTTCCCAATCAGCCCCAGCATTTT
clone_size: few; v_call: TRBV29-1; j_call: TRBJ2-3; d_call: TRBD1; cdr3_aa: CSGGQGARDTQYF; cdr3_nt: TGCAGCGGGGGACAGGGGGCGCGAGATACGCAGTATTTT
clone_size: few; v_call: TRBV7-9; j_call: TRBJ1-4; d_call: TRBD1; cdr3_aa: CASSFGQATNEKLFF; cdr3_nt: TGTGCCAGCAGCTTCGGACAGGCAACTAATGAAAAACTGTTTTTT
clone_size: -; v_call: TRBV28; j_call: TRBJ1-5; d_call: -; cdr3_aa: CGVRVSNQPQHF; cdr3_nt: TGTGGCGTCAGGGTTAGCAATCAGCCCCAGCATTTT
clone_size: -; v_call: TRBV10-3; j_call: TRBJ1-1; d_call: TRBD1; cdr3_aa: CAINGQGLNTEAFF; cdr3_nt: TGTGCCATCAACGGACAGGGGTTGAACACTGAAGCTTTCTTT
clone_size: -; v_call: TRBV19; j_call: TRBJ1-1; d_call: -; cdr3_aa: CAGYTGTEAFF; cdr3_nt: TGTGCCGGGTACACGGGCACTGAAGCTTTCTTT
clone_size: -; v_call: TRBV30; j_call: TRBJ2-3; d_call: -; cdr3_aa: CAWRQRGGTDTQYF; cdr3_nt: TGTGCCTGGAGACAAAGGGGCGGCACAGATACGCAGTATTTT
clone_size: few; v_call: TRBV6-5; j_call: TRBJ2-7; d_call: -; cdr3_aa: CASSYGQEDYEQYF; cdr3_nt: TGTGCCAGCAGTTACGGTCAGGAAGACTACGAGCAGTACTTC
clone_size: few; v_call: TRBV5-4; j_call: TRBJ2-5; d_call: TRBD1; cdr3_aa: CASSSLGQGQVFETQYF; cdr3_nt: TGTGCCAGCAGCTCGCTCGGGCAGGGACAGGTCTTTGAGACCCAGTACTTC
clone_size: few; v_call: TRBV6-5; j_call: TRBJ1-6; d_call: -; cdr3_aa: CASSYSSWENSPLHF; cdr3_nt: TGTGCCAGCAGTTACTCGTCTTGGGAGAATTCACCCCTCCACTTT
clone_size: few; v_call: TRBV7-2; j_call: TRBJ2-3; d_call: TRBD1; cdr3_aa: CASSLVGTGGTDTQYF; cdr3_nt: TGTGCCAGCAGCTTAGTAGGGACAGGGGGCACAGATACGCAGTATTTT
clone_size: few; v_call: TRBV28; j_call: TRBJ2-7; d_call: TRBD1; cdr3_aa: CASRPGTGNEQYF; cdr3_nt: TGTGCCAGCAGGCCCGGGACAGGGAACGAGCAGTACTTC
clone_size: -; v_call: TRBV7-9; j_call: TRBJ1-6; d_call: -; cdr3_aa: CASSPGGPWLSPLHF; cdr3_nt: TGTGCCAGCAGCCCGGGGGGCCCGTGGTTATCACCCCTCCACTTT
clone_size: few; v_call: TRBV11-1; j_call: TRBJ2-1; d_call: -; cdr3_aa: CASSLPGFRDEQFF; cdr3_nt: TGTGCCAGCAGCTTGCCCGGGTTCCGGGATGAGCAGTTCTTC
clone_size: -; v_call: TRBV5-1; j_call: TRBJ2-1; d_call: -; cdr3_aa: CASSLGGTPNEQFF; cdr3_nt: TGCGCCAGCAGCTTGGGAGGGACTCCTAATGAGCAGTTCTTC
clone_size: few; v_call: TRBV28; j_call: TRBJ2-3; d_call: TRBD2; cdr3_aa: CASRGGGRTDTQYF; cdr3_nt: TGTGCCAGCCGCGGGGGCGGGAGGACAGATACGCAGTATTTT
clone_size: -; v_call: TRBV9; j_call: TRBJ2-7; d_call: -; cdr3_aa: CASSVEQDSEQYF; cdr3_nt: TGTGCCAGCAGCGTAGAACAGGATAGCGAGCAGTACTTC
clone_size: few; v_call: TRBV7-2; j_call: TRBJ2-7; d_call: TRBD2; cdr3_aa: CASRHLAGSPYEQYF; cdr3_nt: TGTGCCAGCAGACATCTAGCGGGAAGCCCCTACGAGCAGTACTTC
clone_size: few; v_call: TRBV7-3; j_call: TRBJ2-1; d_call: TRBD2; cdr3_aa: CASSLGRAGGHNEQFF; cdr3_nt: TGTGCCAGCAGCTTAGGTCGGGCGGGGGGACACAATGAGCAGTTCTTC
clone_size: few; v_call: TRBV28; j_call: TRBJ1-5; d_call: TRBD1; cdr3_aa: CASSERQGRQPQHF; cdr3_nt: TGTGCCAGCTCTGAGAGACAGGGAAGGCAGCCCCAGCATTTT
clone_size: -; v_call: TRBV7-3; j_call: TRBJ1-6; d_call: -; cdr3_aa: CASSSQGGDSPLHF; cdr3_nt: TGTGCCAGCAGCTCACAGGGAGGGGATTCACCCCTCCACTTT
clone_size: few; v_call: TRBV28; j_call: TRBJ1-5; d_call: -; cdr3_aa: CATAITYSNQPQHF; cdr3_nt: TGTGCCACTGCAATTACCTATAGCAATCAGCCCCAGCATTTT
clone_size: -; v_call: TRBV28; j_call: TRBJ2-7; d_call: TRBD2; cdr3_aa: CASRPGGVSSYEQYF; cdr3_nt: TGTGCCAGCCGTCCGGGGGGGGTTTCTTCCTACGAGCAGTACTTC
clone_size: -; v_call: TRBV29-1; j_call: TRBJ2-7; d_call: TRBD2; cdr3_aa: CSVGHGRGREQYF; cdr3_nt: TGCAGCGTTGGACACGGGAGGGGTCGCGAGCAGTACTTC
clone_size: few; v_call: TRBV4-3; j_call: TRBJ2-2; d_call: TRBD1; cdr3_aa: CASSLLLGTGVTGELFF; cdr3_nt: TGCGCCAGCAGCCTCCTCCTAGGGACAGGGGTTACCGGGGAGCTGTTTTTT
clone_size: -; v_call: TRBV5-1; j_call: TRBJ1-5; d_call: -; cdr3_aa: CASSLGPLGSQPQHF; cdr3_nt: TGCGCCAGCAGCTTGGGTCCCCTAGGCTCACAGCCCCAGCATTTT
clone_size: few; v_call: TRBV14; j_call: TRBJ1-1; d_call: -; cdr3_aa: CASSPGGDTEAFF; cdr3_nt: TGTGCCAGCAGCCCGGGGGGGGACACTGAAGCTTTCTTT
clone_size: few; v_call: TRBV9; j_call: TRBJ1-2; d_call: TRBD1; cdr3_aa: CASSVDRALNYGYTF; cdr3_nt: TGTGCCAGCAGCGTCGACAGGGCTCTTAACTATGGCTACACCTTC
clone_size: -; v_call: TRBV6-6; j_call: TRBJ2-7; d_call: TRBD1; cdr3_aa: CASSYPGQGPYEQYF; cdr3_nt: TGTGCCAGCAGTTACCCGGGACAGGGGCCCTACGAGCAGTACTTC
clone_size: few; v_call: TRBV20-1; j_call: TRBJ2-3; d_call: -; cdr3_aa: CSAIPTDTQYF; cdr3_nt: TGCAGTGCTATCCCGACAGATACGCAGTATTTT
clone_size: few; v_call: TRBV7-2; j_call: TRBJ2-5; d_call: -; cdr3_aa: CASSVRLVQETQYF; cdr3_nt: TGTGCCAGCAGCGTGAGACTAGTTCAAGAGACCCAGTACTTC
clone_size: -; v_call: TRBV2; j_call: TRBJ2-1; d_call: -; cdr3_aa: CASSRTLNEQFF; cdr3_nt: TGTGCCAGCAGTAGGACACTCAATGAGCAGTTCTTC
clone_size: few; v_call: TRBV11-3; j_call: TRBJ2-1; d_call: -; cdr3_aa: CASSREGALRDEQFF; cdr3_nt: TGTGCCAGCAGCAGAGAGGGCGCTCTTCGGGATGAGCAGTTCTTC
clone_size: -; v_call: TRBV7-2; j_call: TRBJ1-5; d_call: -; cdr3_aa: CASSSLGGSNQPQHF; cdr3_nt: TGTGCCAGCAGCTCACTGGGGGGGAGCAATCAGCCCCAGCATTTT
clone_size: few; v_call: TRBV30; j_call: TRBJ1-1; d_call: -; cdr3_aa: CAWRPFRVGEAFF; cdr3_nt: TGTGCCTGGCGGCCCTTCAGGGTTGGGGAAGCTTTCTTT
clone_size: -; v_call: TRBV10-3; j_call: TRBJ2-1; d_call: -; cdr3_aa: CAISHESGYNEQFF; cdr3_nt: TGTGCCATCAGTCACGAGAGCGGATACAATGAGCAGTTCTTC
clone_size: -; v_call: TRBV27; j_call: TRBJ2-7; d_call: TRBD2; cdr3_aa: CASSPGTISYEQYF; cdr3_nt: TGTGCCAGCAGTCCCGGGACTATTTCCTACGAGCAGTACTTC
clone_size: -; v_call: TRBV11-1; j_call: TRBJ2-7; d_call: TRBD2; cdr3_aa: CASSSGLAGAYEQYF; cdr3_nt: TGTGCCAGCAGCTCCGGACTAGCGGGGGCCTACGAGCAGTACTTC
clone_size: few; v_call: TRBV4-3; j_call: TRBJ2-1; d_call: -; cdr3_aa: CASSHETGNEQFF; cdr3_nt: TGCGCCAGCAGCCATGAAACAGGAAATGAGCAGTTCTTC
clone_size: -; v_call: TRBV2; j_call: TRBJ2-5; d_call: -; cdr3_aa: CASTRSPREETQYF; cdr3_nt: TGTGCCAGCACTCGGTCACCTCGGGAAGAGACCCAGTACTTC
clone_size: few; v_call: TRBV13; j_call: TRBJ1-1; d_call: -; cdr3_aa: CASSLRVTEAFF; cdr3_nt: TGTGCCAGCAGTCTCAGGGTAACTGAAGCTTTCTTT
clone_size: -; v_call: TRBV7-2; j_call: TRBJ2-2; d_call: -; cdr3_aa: CASSLGVPNTGELFF; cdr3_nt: TGTGCCAGCAGCTTAGGAGTCCCCAACACCGGGGAGCTGTTTTTT
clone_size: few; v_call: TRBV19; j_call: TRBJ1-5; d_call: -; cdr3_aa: CASSIHGDNQPQHF; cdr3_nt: TGTGCCAGTAGTATTCACGGGGACAATCAGCCCCAGCATTTT
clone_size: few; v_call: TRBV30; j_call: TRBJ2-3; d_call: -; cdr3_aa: CAWTVTDTQYF; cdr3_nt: TGTGCCTGGACAGTCACAGATACGCAGTATTTT
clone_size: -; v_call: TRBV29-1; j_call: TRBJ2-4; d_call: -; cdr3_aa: CSVEEEGDWKNIQYF; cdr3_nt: TGCAGCGTTGAGGAGGAGGGAGACTGGAAAAACATTCAGTACTTC
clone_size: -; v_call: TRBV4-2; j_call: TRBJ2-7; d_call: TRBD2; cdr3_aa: CASSQDLAGGSYEQYF; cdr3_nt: TGTGCCAGCAGCCAAGATTTAGCGGGAGGGTCCTACGAGCAGTACTTC
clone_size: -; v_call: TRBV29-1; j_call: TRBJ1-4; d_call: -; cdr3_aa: CSVGDEKLFF; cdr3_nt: TGCAGCGTCGGAGATGAAAAACTGTTTTTT
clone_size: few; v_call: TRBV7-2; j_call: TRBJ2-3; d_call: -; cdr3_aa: CASIPPGVGTDTQYF; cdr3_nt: TGTGCCAGCATCCCGCCCGGGGTGGGCACAGATACGCAGTATTTT